Below, 17 T cell receptor beta chains from the same sample are listed, as sequenced in a study of T cell clonality in common variable immunodeficiency. Some clones are missing from TCRdb's copy, which holds only in-frame ones; the method was immunoSEQ multiplex PCR. The specimen has over 30,000 clones, none found just once. Study-wide results and limits: Fewer deletions and N-nucleotide insertions were reportedly seen in common variable immunodeficiency TCR beta sequences.

Their target antigens are unknown. Sequencing used peripheral blood mononuclear cells. Receptors were obtained from a human donor with common variable immunodeficiency.

This clone was recorded at least ten times. The read ends 3 residues shy of where the CDR3 ends; the end is completed using the germline J gene. The rearrangement joins TRBV11-2 to TRBJ1-2; the D gene is possibly TRBD1 (5 bases). CDR1 and CDR2 (germline): SGHAT, FQNNGV. There are 14 residues in the CDR3. V was cut by 0 bases and J by 7 bases, with 12 bases left in between. The CDR3 is CASSLDTTELGYTF. The part of the CDR3 DNA that was read is TGTGCCAGCAGCTTAGATACGACAGAGCTTGGC.

This clone was counted between two and nine times. The sequenced fragment ends 3 residues before the CDR3 boundary, so the rest is inferred from the germline J gene. The gene calls are TRBV5-4 and TRBJ2-1, with D maybe TRBD1 (5 bases). This CDR3 contains 13 residues. Germline loops: CDR1 SGHNT, CDR2 YYREEE (reference sequence). The V gene lost 1 base and the J gene lost 8 bases, with 10 bases spanning the gap. The covered CDR3 bases are TGTGCCAGCAGCTTGACGCAGGGCCATGAG. Residues: CASSLTQGHE. The whole CDR3 protein is CASSLTQGHEQFF.

As concerns this clone: The read ends 3 residues before the CDR3 terminus; that terminus is restored from the germline J gene. The J gene is TRBJ2-3, the V gene TRBV6-2 or TRBV6-3; TRBD2 is a possible D gene (5 bases). The CDR3 runs 16 residues. The V gene's germline CDR1 is MNHEY and CDR2 SVGEGT. The V gene lost 5 bases and the J gene lost 3 bases, with 18 bases spanning the gap. The sequenced CDR3 bases are TGTGCCAGCAGTAGGGTCGGGCTAGCTCCTACAGATACG. This sequence encodes CASSRVGLAPTDT. The whole CDR3 reads CASSRVGLAPTDTQYF.

This clone was recorded many times. The read gets to within 3 residues of the CDR3 end, and the germline J gene fills in the rest. The gene calls are TRBV5-1 and TRBJ1-1; D gene ambiguous. With 7 bases removed from V and 0 bases from J, the gap between germline ends came to 19 bases. CDR3 size: 16 residues. The germline V gene encodes CDR1 SGHRS and CDR2 YFSETQ. Here the CDR3 reads CASALVSAGLNTEAFF. The part of the CDR3 DNA that was read is TGCGCCAGCGCCCTAGTATCGGCCGGGTTGAACACTGAA.

This clone was seen a handful of times. The read ends 3 residues early relative to the CDR3; the germline J gene fills the gap. The rearrangement links TRBV2 to TRBJ2-1, with 11 bases aligning to TRBD2. Germline loops: CDR1 SNHLY, CDR2 FYNNEI. J gave up 3 bases and V 10 bases, and 5 bases lay outside the gene matches. The CDR3 sequence is 14 residues long. The CDR3 loop reads CATEGLAVYNEQFF. CDR3 DNA, as far as it was read: TGTGCCACCGAGGGACTAGCGGTCTACAATGAG. Supplemented by reference TRBV2 and TRBJ2-1, the full variable domain reads EPEVTQTPSHQVTQMGQEVILRCVPISNHLYFYWYRQILGQKVEFLVSFYNNEISEKSEIFDDQFSVERPDGSNFTLKIRSTKLEDSAMYFCATEGLAVYNEQFFGPGTRLTVL.

This clone was counted between two and nine times. The CDR3 end falls 3 residues outside the read, so it is completed with the germline J gene. This rearrangement joins TRBV2 to TRBJ1-2, with no clear D. Germline V gives CDR1 SNHLY, CDR2 FYNNEI. V was cut by 3 bases and J by 4 bases, with 15 bases left in between. This CDR3 contains 15 residues. The sequenced part of the CDR3 DNA is TGTGCCAGCAGTGAGGGCAGGTTCGAAGGCTATGGC. Amino acid sequence: CASSEGRFEGYG. The entire CDR3 is CASSEGRFEGYGYTF.

There are a few counts of this clone. The read ends 3 residues before the CDR3 terminus; that terminus is restored from the germline J gene. The rearrangement uses TRBV18 and TRBJ2-1; D is perhaps TRBD2 (6 bases). CDR1 is KGHSH, CDR2 LQKENI, per germline. The CDR3 covers 14 residues. Deletions cut 1 base from V and 8 bases from J, with 12 bases between. CDR3 sequence: CASSPQVGGYEQFF. The DNA read from the CDR3 is TGTGCCAGCTCACCACAGGTGGGGGGTTATGAG. Complete variable domain (other parts from reference TRBV18 and TRBJ2-1): NAGVMQNPRHLVRRRGQEARLRCSPMKGHSHVYWYRQLPEEGLKFMVYLQKENIIDESGMPKERFSAEFPKEGPSILRIQQVVRGDSAAYFCASSPQVGGYEQFFGPGTRLTVL.

The sample holds a few counts of this clone. The missing CDR3 end, 3 residues past where the read stops, is filled in from the germline J gene. The V and J genes are TRBV6-2 or TRBV6-3 and TRBJ2-1; D remains unclear. With 6 bases removed from V and 0 bases from J, the gap between germline ends came to 9 bases. CDR1 and CDR2 from the germline V gene are MNHEY and SVGEGT. The CDR3 has 14 amino acids. CDR3 protein: CASRTVPSYNEQFF. The sequenced CDR3 bases are TGTGCCAGCAGAACGGTCCCCTCCTACAATGAG.

This clone was detected many times. Read coverage stops 3 residues before the CDR3 terminus; the germline J gene supplies the remainder. This chain uses TRBV19 with TRBJ1-1; maybe TRBD1 (5 bases). The CDR3 covers 14 residues. V lost 3 bases, J lost 5 bases, and 13 bases lay in between. Germline V gene lookup returns CDR1 LNHDA and CDR2 SQIVND (reference sequence). The chain's CDR3 is CASSIYGRETEAFF. CDR3 DNA, as far as it was read: TGTGCCAGTAGTATTTACGGCAGGGAAACTGAA.

In regard to this clone: The read falls 3 residues short of the CDR3 end, and the missing part is taken from the germline J gene. The chain is built from TRBV30 and TRBJ2-7; D is unclear. V dropped 5 bases and J dropped 6 bases, with 11 bases sitting between them. The CDR3 length is 11 residues. Germline CDR1 and CDR2: GTSNPN and SVGIG (reference sequence). The CDR3 region is CAWALGPEQYF. The DNA read from the CDR3 is TGTGCCTGGGCCTTAGGGCCCGAG.

This clone was seen a handful of times. Read coverage stops 3 residues before the CDR3 terminus; the germline J gene supplies the remainder. The gene calls are TRBV6-2 or TRBV6-3 and TRBJ2-1; possible D gene TRBD2, 6 bases. Germline-derived CDR1 and CDR2 are MNHEY and SVGEGT. The V and J ends lost 3 bases and 9 bases respectively, with 15 bases between them. The CDR3 covers 14 residues. The CDR3 DNA, read in part, is TGTGCCAGCAGTTATCGGGCGGGATTAGGTGAG. Translated, it gives CASSYRAGLGE. The whole CDR3 protein is CASSYRAGLGEQFF.

This clone came up many times. The CDR3 goes on 3 residues after the read ends, and that part is filled in from the germline J gene. V usage is TRBV20-1 and J usage is TRBJ2-1; TRBD2 is a possible D gene (5 bases). V was trimmed by 6 bases and J by 4 bases, leaving 19 bases between them. The germline gives CDR1 DFQATT, CDR2 SNEGSKA (reference sequence). The CDR3 loop spans 15 amino acids. CDR3 sequence: CSAPTIVAGYNEQFF. The CDR3 bases that were read are TGCAGTGCACCTACCATCGTGGCGGGTTACAATGAG.

Regarding this clone: With the read ending 3 residues before the CDR3 end, the germline J gene is used to fill in that end. The chain carries TRBV6-2 or TRBV6-3 and TRBJ2-7, with TRBD1 matching over 12 bases. Germline V gene data show CDR1 as MNHEY and CDR2 as SVGEGT. V gave up 5 bases and J gave up 4 bases; unmatched junction bases: 3. The CDR3 sequence is 14 residues long. The covered CDR3 bases are TGTGCCAGCAGTGAGGGACAGGGGGCTTACGAG. The encoded protein is CASSEGQGAYE. From start to end, the CDR3 is CASSEGQGAYEQYF.

This clone was found a few times. Read sequence stops 3 residues before the CDR3 end, and the germline J gene provides the missing end. The V and J genes are TRBV6-2 or TRBV6-3 and TRBJ1-2; perhaps TRBD1 as D (6 bases). Trimming cost V 2 bases and J 6 bases, with 13 bases left between them. This CDR3 is 14 amino acids long. Looked up from germline, CDR1 is MNHEY and CDR2 is SVGEGT. CDR3: CASSYEDSIHGYTF. The CDR3 DNA, read in part, is TGTGCCAGCAGTTACGAGGACAGCATACATGGC.

The table lists this clone with a few counts. The sequence runs out 3 residues before the end of the CDR3; the remainder is reconstructed from the germline J gene. V gene TRBV6-2 or TRBV6-3 combines with J gene TRBJ2-7; 7 bases are a match to TRBD2. Germline loops: CDR1 MNHEY, CDR2 SVGEGT. The CDR3 sequence is 16 residues long. Trimming removed 2 bases from V and 2 bases from J; junction bases left unmatched: 9. The chain's CDR3 is CASSYPGASGTYEQYF. CDR3 DNA, as far as it was read: TGTGCCAGCAGTTACCCCGGGGCTAGCGGAACCTACGAG.

This clone was picked up many times. The read finishes 3 residues shy of the CDR3 end, and the germline J gene is used to complete it. The chain links TRBV18 to TRBJ2-6; no definite D call. V was cut by 3 bases and J by 0 bases, with 3 bases left in between. The germline CDR1 and CDR2 sequences are KGHSH and LQKENI. The CDR3 is made up of 14 amino acids. The CDR3 reads CASSPSSGANVLTF. The sequenced part of the CDR3 DNA is TGTGCCAGCTCACCCAGCTCTGGGGCCAACGTC.

Note on this clone: Sequencing ends 3 residues short of the CDR3 end; the germline J gene provides the rest. This sequence joins TRBV13 and TRBJ1-1; TRBD1 might be the D (6 bases). The germline CDR1 and CDR2 sequences are PRHDT and FYEKMQ (reference sequence). This CDR3 has 13 residues. CDR3 bases read: TGTGCCAGCAGCTTAGATGGGGGCGCCAGG. Protein sequence: CASSLDGGAR. The complete CDR3 protein is CASSLDGGARAFF.